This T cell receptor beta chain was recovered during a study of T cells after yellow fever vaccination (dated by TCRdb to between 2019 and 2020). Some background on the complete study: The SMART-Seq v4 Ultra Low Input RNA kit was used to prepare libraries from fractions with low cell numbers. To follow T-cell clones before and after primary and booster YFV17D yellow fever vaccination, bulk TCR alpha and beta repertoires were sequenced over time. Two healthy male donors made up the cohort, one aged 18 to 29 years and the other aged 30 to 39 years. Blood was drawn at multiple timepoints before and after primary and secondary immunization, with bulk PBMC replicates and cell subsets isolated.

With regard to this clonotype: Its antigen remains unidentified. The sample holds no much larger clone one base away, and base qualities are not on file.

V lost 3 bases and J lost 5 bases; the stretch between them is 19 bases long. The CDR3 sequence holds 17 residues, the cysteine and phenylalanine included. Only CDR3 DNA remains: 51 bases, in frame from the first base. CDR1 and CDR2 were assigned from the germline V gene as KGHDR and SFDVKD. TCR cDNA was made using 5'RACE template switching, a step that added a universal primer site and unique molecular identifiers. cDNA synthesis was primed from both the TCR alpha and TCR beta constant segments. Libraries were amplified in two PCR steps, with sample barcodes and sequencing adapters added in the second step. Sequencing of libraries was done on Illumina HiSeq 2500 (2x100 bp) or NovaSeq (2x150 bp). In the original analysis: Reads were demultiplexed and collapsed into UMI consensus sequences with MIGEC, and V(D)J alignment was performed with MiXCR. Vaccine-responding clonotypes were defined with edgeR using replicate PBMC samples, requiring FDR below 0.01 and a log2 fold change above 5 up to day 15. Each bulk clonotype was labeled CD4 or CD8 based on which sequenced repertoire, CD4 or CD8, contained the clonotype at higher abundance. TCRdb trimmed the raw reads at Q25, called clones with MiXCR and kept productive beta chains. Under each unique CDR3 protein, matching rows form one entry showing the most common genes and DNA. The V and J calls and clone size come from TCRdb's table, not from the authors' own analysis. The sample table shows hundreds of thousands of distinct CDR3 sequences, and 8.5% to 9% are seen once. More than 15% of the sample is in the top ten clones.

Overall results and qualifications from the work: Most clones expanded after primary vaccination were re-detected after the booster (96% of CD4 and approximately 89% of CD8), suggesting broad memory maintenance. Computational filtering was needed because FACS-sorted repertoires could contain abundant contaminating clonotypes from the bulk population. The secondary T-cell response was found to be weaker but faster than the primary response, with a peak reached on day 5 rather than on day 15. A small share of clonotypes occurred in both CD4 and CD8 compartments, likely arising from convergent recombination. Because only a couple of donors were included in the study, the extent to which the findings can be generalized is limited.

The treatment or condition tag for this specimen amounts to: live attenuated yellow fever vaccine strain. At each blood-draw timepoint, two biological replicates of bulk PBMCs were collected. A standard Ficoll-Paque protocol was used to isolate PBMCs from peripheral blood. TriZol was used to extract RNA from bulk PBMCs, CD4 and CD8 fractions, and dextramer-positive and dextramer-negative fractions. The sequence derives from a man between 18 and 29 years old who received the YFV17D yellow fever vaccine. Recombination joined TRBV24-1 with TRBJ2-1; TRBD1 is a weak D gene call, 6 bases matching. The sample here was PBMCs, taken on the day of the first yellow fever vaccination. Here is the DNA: TGTGCCACCAGTGATACTAAACAGGGATGGCGTGACAATGAGCAGTTCTTC. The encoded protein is CATSDTKQGWRDNEQFF.